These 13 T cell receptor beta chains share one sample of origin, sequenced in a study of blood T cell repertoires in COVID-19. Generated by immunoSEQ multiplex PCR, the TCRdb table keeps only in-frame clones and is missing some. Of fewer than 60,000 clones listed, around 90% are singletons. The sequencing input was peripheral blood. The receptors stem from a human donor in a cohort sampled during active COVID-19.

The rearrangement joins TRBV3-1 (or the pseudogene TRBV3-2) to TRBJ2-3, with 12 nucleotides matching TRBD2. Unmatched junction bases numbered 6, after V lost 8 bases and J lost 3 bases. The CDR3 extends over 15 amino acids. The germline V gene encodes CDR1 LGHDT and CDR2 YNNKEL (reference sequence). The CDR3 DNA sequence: TGTGCCAGCGAGGAACTAGCGGGGGGTACAGATACGCAGTATTTT. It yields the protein CASEELAGGTDTQYF.

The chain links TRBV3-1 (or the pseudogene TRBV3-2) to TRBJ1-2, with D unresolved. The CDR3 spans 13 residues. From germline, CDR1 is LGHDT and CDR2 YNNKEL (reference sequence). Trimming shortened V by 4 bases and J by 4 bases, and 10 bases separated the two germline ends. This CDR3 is CASSLAGLYGYTF. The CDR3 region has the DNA TGTGCCAGCAGCCTTGCAGGACTCTATGGCTACACCTTC.

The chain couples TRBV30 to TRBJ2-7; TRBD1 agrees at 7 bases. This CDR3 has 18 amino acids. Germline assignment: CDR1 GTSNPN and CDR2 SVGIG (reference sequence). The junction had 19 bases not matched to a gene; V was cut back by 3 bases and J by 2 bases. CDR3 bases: TGTGCCTGGAGGAGAACTTGGGGAAGGACAGGAGCAACCTACGAGCAGTACTTC. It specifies CAWRRTWGRTGATYEQYF.

CDR3 in amino acids: CASSQPGVKNIQYF. The CDR3 DNA follows: TGTGCCAGCAGCCAACCAGGGGTCAAAAACATTCAGTACTTC. The chain employs TRBV5-6 and TRBJ2-4; the D gene is possibly TRBD1 (6 bases). Between the trimmed V and J ends, which lost 4 bases and 3 bases, there was a span of 11 bases. The CDR3 is 14 residues long. Looked up from germline, CDR1 is SGHDT and CDR2 is YYEEEE.

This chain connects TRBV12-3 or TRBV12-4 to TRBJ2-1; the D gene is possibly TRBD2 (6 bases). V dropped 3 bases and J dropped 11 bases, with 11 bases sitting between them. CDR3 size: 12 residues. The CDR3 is CASSFSGTQQFF. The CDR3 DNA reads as TGTGCCAGCAGTTTTTCCGGGACTCAGCAGTTCTTC.

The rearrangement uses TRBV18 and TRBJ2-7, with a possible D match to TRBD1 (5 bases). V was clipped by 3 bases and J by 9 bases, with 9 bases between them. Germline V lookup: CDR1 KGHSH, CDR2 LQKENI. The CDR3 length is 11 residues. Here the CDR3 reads CASSPERGQYF. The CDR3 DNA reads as TGTGCCAGCTCACCTGAAAGGGGGCAGTACTTC.

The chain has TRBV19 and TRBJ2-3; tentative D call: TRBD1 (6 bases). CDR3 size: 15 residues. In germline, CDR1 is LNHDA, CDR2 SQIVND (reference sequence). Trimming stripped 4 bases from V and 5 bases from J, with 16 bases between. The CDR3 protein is CASSRGQGLLDTQYF. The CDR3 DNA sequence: TGTGCCAGTAGTAGGGGGCAGGGGCTCTTAGATACGCAGTATTTT.

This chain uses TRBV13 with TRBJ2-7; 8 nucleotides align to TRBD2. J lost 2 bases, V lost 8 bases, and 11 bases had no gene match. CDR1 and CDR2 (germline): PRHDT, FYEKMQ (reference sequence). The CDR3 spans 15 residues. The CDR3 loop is CASAGGRKGPYEQYF. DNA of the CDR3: TGTGCCAGCGCGGGGGGACGGAAGGGACCCTACGAGCAGTACTTC.

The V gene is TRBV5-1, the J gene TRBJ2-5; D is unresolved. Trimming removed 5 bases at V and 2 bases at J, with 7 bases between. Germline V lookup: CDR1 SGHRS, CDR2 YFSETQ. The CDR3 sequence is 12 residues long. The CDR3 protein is CASSAEQETQYF. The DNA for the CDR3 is TGCGCCAGCAGTGCGGAACAAGAGACCCAGTACTTC.

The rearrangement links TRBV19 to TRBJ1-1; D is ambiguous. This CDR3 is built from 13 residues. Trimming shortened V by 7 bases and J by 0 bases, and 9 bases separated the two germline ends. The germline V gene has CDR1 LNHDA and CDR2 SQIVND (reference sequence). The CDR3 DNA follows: TGTGCCAGTATCGAGCGGATGAACACTGAAGCTTTCTTT. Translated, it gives CASIERMNTEAFF.

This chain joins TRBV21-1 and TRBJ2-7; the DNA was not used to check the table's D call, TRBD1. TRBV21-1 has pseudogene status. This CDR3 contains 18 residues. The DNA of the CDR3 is TGTGCCAGCAGCCTTAGTGAGGATCGACAGGGGCGGCACTACGAGCAGTACTTC. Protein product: CASSLSEDRQGRHYEQYF.

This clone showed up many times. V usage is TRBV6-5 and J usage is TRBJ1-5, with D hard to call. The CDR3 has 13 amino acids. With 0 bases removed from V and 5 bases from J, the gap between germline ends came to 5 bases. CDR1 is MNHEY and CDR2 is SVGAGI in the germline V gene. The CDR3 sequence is CASSYSPDQPQHF. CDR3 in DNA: TGTGCCAGCAGTTACTCCCCGGATCAGCCCCAGCATTTT.

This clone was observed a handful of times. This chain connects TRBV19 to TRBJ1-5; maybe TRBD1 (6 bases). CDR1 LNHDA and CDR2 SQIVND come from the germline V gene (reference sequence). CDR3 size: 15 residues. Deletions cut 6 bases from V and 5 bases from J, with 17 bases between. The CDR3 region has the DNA TGTGCCAGTAGCCATCTGGGGACATCTTATCAGCCCCAGCATTTT. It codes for CASSHLGTSYQPQHF.